The clone carrying this TCR gamma chain ranks as medium-sized. What it binds is not known. The DNA is omitted, as the CDR3 cannot be located on it reliably, and the CDR3 follows TCRdb's listing. TCRdb re-called the multiplex PCR reads with CATT. The data hold about 4,100 gamma-chain clones, with about 7% observed a single time. The data were obtained in a study of gamma delta lymphoproliferative disorders and STAT genes. Turning to the study itself: The LymphoTrack Dx TCRG Assay amplified gamma chains from at least 50 ng of genomic DNA. Delta-chain libraries followed the EuroClonality-NGS standard operating procedure. Overall study results and limits: Gamma repertoires grouped patients separately from controls; delta repertoires showed no separation.

Counting both end residues, the CDR3 totals 19 amino acids. The receptor sequences were amplified from genomic DNA of peripheral blood mononuclear cells. The V gene call is TRGV11, and the J gene call is absent. TRGV11 is recorded as an ORF, its role being uncertain. The material sequenced was blood. This receptor was identified in a human donor in good health. CDR3 region: CTTVPAGLGTRPNYYKKLF.